The 8 T cell receptor beta chains listed next were all sequenced from one sample in a study of CD8+ T cells in alopecia areata. The authors extracted RNA and reverse transcribed it into cDNA as the sequencing template. This table comes from immunoSEQ multiplex PCR, and its TCRdb copy is limited to in-frame clones, with some not included. This repertoire shows 150,000 to 200,000 clones, about 66% found once; its top ten account for roughly 11%. This material consisted of CD8+ T cells sorted from blood, taken at week 0. The origin of the receptors is a human donor with alopecia areata.

The chain has TRBV25-1 and TRBJ2-7; 11 nucleotides agree with TRBD1. The CDR3 extends over 15 amino acids. Germline lookup yields CDR1 MGHDK and CDR2 SYGVNS. With 0 bases clipped from V and 6 bases from J, the junction kept 4 bases outside the gene matches. CDR3 sequence reads: CASSEYRDRGFEQYF. The CDR3 DNA reads TGTGCCAGCAGTGAATATAGGGACAGGGGGTTCGAGCAGTACTTC.

The V call is TRBV7-9, the J call TRBJ2-1, with D unclear. Germline values: CDR1 SEHNR, CDR2 FQNEAQ (reference sequence). The CDR3 extends over 14 amino acids. V was pared by 6 bases and J by 8 bases, with 17 bases between. CDR3 coding DNA: TGTGCCAGCAGAAATAAACTCAGTACCCATGAGCAGTTCTTC. Protein product: CASRNKLSTHEQFF.

DNA of the CDR3: TGTGCCAGCAGTTTTGGGTCAGGGACCACTGAAGCTTTCTTT. As protein: CASSFGSGTTEAFF. The chain combines TRBV27 with TRBJ1-1, with D perhaps matching TRBD1 (5 bases). Germline loops: CDR1 MNHEY, CDR2 SMNVEV (reference sequence). Trimming removed 3 bases from V and 4 bases from J, with 12 bases in between. This CDR3 is 14 amino acids long.

The V call is TRBV2, the J call TRBJ2-1; possible D gene TRBD1, 8 bases. Per the germline V gene, CDR1 is SNHLY and CDR2 is FYNNEI. The V and J ends lost 10 bases and 5 bases respectively, with 15 bases between them. This CDR3 comprises 13 residues. CDR3: CATRTGRDNEQFF. The CDR3 DNA follows: TGTGCCACCAGGACAGGGAGGGACAATGAGCAGTTCTTC.

The rearrangement joins TRBV27 to TRBJ2-5, with D possibly called TRBD1 or TRBD2 (6 bases each). CDR3 size: 15 residues. The germline V gene encodes CDR1 MNHEY and CDR2 SMNVEV (reference sequence). V lost 4 bases, J lost 5 bases, and 17 bases lay in between. The CDR3 DNA reads TGTGCCAGCAGTTCTCTGGGGGGAGGACAGGAGACCCAGTACTTC. It translates to CASSSLGGGQETQYF.

The chain combines TRBV13 with TRBJ2-5, with a tentative D call TRBD1 (6 bases). The CDR3 totals 12 residues. The V gene's germline CDR1 is PRHDT and CDR2 FYEKMQ (reference sequence). Deletions cut 0 bases from V and 14 bases from J, with 13 bases between. The CDR3 protein is CASSLGQGGIYF. CDR3 coding DNA: TGTGCCAGCAGCTTAGGACAGGGTGGAATTTACTTC.

This chain connects TRBV2 to TRBJ2-1, with no clear D. V was clipped by 6 bases and J by 6 bases, with 9 bases between them. CDR3 length equals 12 residues. From germline, CDR1 is SNHLY and CDR2 FYNNEI. The CDR3 bases are TGTGCCAGCAGGGCCGACTCCAATGAGCAGTTCTTC. This codes for CASRADSNEQFF. Filled out from reference TRBV2 and TRBJ2-1, the complete variable domain reads EPEVTQTPSHQVTQMGQEVILRCVPISNHLYFYWYRQILGQKVEFLVSFYNNEISEKSEIFDDQFSVERPDGSNFTLKIRSTKLEDSAMYFCASRADSNEQFFGPGTRLTVL.

V is TRBV2 and J is TRBJ2-1, with TRBD1 matching 8 bases. V trimming: 5 bases; J trimming: 6 bases; junction bases outside the gene matches: 0. Germline loops: CDR1 SNHLY, CDR2 FYNNEI. CDR3 size: 12 residues. The CDR3 is CASSTGGNEQFF. CDR3 DNA: TGTGCCAGCAGTACAGGGGGCAATGAGCAGTTCTTC.